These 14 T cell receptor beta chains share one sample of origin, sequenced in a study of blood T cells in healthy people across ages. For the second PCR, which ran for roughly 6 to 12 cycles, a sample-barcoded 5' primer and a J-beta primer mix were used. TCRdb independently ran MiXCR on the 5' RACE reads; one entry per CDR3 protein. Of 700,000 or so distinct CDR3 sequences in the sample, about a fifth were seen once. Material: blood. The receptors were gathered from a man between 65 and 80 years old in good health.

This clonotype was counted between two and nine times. The CDR3 is CASSAGLAGWDEQFF. Here the CDR3 DNA reads TGTGCCAGCAGTGCCGGACTAGCGGGATGGGATGAGCAGTTCTTC. This chain connects TRBV6-2 or TRBV6-3 to TRBJ2-1; 12 positions agree with TRBD2. Per the germline V gene, CDR1 is MNHEY and CDR2 is SVGEGT. This CDR3 is 15 amino acids long. V shed 5 bases and J 8 bases; nucleotides not matched to a gene: 7.

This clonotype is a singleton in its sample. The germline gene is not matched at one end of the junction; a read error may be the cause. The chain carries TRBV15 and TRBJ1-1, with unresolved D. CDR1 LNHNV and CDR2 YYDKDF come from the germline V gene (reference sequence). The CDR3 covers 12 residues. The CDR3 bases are TGTGCCACCAGCAGAGATTCGCGGGAAGCTCTCTTT. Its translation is CATSRDSREALF.

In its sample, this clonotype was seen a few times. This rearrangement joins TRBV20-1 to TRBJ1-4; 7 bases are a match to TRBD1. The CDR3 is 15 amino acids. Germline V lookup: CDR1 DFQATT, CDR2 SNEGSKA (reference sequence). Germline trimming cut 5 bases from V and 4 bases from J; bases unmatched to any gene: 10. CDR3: CSADPLDRVNEKLFF. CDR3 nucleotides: TGCAGTGCTGACCCCCTTGACAGGGTTAATGAAAAACTGTTTTTT.

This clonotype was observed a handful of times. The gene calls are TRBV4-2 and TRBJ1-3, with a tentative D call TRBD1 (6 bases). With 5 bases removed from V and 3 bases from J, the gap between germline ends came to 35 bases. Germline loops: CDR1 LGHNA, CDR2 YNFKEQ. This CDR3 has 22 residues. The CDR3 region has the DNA TGTGCCAGCAGCACCCGGGGGCTAGTCACCTGGCGAAGGAGAGAGGATGGAAACACCATATATTTT. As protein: CASSTRGLVTWRRREDGNTIYF.

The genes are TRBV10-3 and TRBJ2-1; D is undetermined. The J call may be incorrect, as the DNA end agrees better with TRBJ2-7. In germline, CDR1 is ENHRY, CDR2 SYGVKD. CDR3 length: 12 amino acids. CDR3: CAISTLPYEQYF. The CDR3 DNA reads TGTGCCATCAGCACCCTCCCTTACGAGCAGTACTTC.

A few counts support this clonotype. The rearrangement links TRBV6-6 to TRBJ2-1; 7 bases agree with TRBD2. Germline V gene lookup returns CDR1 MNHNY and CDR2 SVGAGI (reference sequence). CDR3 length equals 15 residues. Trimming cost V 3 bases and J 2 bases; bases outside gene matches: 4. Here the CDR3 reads CASSYASGPYNEQFF. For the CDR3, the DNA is TGTGCCAGCAGTTATGCTAGCGGCCCCTACAATGAGCAGTTCTTC.

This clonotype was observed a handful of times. As DNA, the CDR3 is TGTGCCAGCAGCTTTCGGGGCCAGCAGTTCTTC. It is translated as CASSFRGQQFF. The chain recombines TRBV27 with TRBJ2-1; D may match TRBD1 or TRBD2 (5 bases each). The CDR3 is 11 residues long. Trimming removed 6 bases at V and 11 bases at J, with 11 bases between. The germline CDR1 and CDR2 sequences are MNHEY and SMNVEV (reference sequence).

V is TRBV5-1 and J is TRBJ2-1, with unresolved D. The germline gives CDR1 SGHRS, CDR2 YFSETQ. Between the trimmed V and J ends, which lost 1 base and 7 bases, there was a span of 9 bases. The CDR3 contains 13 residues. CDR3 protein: CASSLSSMNEQFF. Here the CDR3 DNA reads TGCGCCAGCAGCTTGTCTTCTATGAATGAGCAGTTCTTC. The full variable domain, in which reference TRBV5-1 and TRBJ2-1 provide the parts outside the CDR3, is KAGVTQTPRYLIKTRGQQVTLSCSPISGHRSVSWYQQTPGQGLQFLFEYFSETQRNKGNFPGRFSGRQFSNSRSEMNVSTLELGDSALYLCASSLSSMNEQFFGPGTRLTVL.

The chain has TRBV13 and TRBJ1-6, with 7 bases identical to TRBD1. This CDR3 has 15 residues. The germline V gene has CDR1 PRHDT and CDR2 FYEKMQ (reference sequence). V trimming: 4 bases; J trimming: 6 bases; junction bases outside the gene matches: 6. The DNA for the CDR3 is TGTGCCAGCAGCTCTCTTACAGGGGCTAATTCACCCCTCCACTTT. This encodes CASSSLTGANSPLHF.

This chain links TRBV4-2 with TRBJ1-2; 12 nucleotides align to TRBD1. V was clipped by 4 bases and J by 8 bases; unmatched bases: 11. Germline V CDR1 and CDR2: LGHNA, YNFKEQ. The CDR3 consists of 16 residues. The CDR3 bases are TGTGCCAGCAGCCGAGTTTCCGGGACAGGGGGCAGGGGCTACACCTTC. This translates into CASSRVSGTGGRGYTF.

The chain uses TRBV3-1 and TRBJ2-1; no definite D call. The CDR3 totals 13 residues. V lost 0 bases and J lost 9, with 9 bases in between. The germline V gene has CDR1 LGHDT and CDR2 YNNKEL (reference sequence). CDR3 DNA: TGTGCCAGCAGCCAAGATGCGGTGTCTGAGCAGTTCTTC. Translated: CASSQDAVSEQFF.

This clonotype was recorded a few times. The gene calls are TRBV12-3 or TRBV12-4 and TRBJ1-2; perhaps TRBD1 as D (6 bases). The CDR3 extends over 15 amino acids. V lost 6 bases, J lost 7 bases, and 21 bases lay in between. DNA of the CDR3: TGTGCCAGCAGCCGGGACACACCGCAGGTTCGTGGCTACACCTTC. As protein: CASSRDTPQVRGYTF.

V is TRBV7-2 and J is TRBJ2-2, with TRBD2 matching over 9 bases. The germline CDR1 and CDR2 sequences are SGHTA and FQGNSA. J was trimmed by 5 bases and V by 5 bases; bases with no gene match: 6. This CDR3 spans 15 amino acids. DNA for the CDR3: TGTGCCAGCAGCCCAATAGCGGGAGAAACCGGGGAGCTGTTTTTT. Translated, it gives CASSPIAGETGELFF.

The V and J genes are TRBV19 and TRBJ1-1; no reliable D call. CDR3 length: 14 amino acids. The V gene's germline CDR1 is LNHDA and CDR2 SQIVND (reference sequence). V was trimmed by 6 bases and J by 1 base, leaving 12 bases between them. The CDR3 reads CASRERLRNTEAFF. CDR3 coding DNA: TGTGCCAGTAGGGAAAGGTTGCGGAACACTGAAGCTTTCTTT.